This entry features one T cell receptor (beta chain) sequence. Its antigen is as yet unknown. This sample was included in a study of OX40 agonist ivuxolimab in advanced cancers. Study-wide results and limits: Also showing low normalized T-cell clonal expansion were some of the nonresponders. CD8+ T cells showed, on average, more clonal expansion than CD4+ cells.

Germline lookup yields CDR1 SGHKS and CDR2 YYEKEE (reference sequence). V lost 1 base, J lost 2 bases, and 9 bases lay in between. The CDR3 spans 14 residues. Data came from immunoSEQ multiplex PCR; TCRdb stores just in-frame clones and leaves some out. The repertoire holds tens of thousands of clones, with 80% to 90% as singletons. V and J are TRBV5-5 and TRBJ1-1; D call uncertain. The receptor comes from an adult with an advanced solid tumor such as melanoma, head and neck, liver or kidney cancer. The material was CD4+ or CD8+ T cells sorted from blood, obtained in a trial of the OX40 agonist ivuxolimab. Here the CDR3 DNA reads TGTGCCAGCAGCTTGTCGTACACAAACACTGAAGCTTTCTTT. It translates to CASSLSYTNTEAFF.